These 26 T cell receptor beta chains were all obtained from the same sample, sequenced in a study of blood T cells in healthy people across ages. For the second PCR, which ran for roughly 6 to 12 cycles, a sample-barcoded 5' primer and a J-beta primer mix were used. TCRdb fed the 5' RACE reads into MiXCR, producing one record per CDR3 protein. Of about 750,000 distinct CDR3 sequences detected, approximately 55% appear once; the ten largest clones hold about two fifths. The sample comprised blood. The receptors shown here come from a man older than 75 in good health.

J is TRBJ1-5 and V is TRBV15; possible D gene TRBD1, 5 bases. This CDR3 spans 18 amino acids. Germline CDR1 LNHNV, CDR2 YYDKDF (reference sequence). Trimming cost V 0 bases and J 4 bases, with 19 bases left between them. For the CDR3, the DNA is TGTGCCACCAGCAGAGATTTTTCTGGAGGGACCCTAAATCAGCCCCAGCATTTT. Its translation is CATSRDFSGGTLNQPQHF.

This clonotype showed up just a few times. The gene calls are TRBV6-5 and TRBJ2-7, with D perhaps TRBD1 (7 bases). CDR1 MNHEY and CDR2 SVGAGI come from the germline V gene. The CDR3 runs 17 residues. V lost 0 bases to trimming and J lost 2 bases, with 17 bases between them. In nucleotides, the CDR3 is TGTGCCAGCAGTTACTCCGGAGGGGGGACAGACACCTACGAGCAGTACTTC. Amino acids: CASSYSGGGTDTYEQYF.

This clonotype was observed a few times. The J gene is TRBJ2-3, the V gene TRBV7-2; D not certain. CDR3 length equals 13 residues. CDR1 SGHTA and CDR2 FQGNSA come from the germline V gene. Trimming cost V 5 bases and J 12 bases, with 18 bases left between them. The CDR3 sequence is CASSTQNPRPQYF. The DNA for the CDR3 is TGTGCCAGCAGCACACAAAACCCCCGTCCTCAGTATTTT. Supplemented by reference TRBV7-2 and TRBJ2-3, the full variable domain reads GAGVSQSPSNKVTEKGKDVELRCDPISGHTALYWYRQSLGQGLEFLIYFQGNSAPDKSGLPSDRFSAERTGGSVSTLTIQRTQQEDSAVYLCASSTQNPRPQYFGPGTRLTVL.

The rearrangement joins TRBV20-1 to TRBJ2-1, with D maybe TRBD2 (5 bases). Germline values: CDR1 DFQATT, CDR2 SNEGSKA (reference sequence). CDR3 length: 14 amino acids. The V end was cut by 5 bases, the J end by 0 bases, with 11 bases between. Written as DNA, the CDR3 is TGCAGTGCTTCACGAGGGTCCTCCTACAATGAGCAGTTCTTC. This sequence encodes CSASRGSSYNEQFF.

The chain joins TRBV21-1 to TRBJ2-1; the table's D call TRBD1 went unverified against the DNA. TRBV21-1 is termed a pseudogene. The CDR3 loop spans 11 amino acids. CDR3: CAGARGNEQLF. CDR3 nucleotides: TGTGCCGGGGCTCGGGGCAATGAGCAGTTATTC.

This chain links TRBV6-6 with TRBJ1-5; D not resolved. V was cut by 11 bases and J by 8 bases, with 19 bases left in between. This CDR3 comprises 13 residues. Looked up from germline, CDR1 is MNHNY and CDR2 is SVGAGI (reference sequence). This CDR3 reads CAGGLSEPEPQHF. CDR3 sequence (DNA): TGTGCCGGCGGCCTCTCGGAGCCTGAGCCCCAGCATTTT.

This chain links TRBV2 with TRBJ2-7; 8 positions agree with TRBD1. Germline assignment: CDR1 SNHLY and CDR2 FYNNEI. Trimming removed 5 bases from V and 1 base from J; junction bases left unmatched: 10. CDR3 length: 16 amino acids. This chain's CDR3 is CASSTGGQGKSYEQYF. CDR3 bases: TGTGCCAGCAGTACCGGTGGACAGGGAAAGTCCTACGAGCAGTACTTC.

The chain employs TRBV2 and TRBJ2-4; 7 bases fit TRBD1. Germline CDR1 and CDR2: SNHLY and FYNNEI. The CDR3 sequence is 16 residues long. After removal of 4 bases from V and 2 bases from J, the junction contained 8 bases not matched to a gene. This CDR3 is CASSGDRSLTKNIQYF. CDR3 bases: TGTGCCAGCAGTGGGGACAGAAGCCTTACCAAAAACATTCAGTACTTC.

The chain uses TRBV5-1 and TRBJ2-5; D unresolved. Trimming removed 1 base at V and 11 bases at J, with 24 bases between. The CDR3 has 16 amino acids. Looked up from germline, CDR1 is SGHRS and CDR2 is YFSETQ. DNA of the CDR3: TGCGCCAGCAGCTTGTCGAACGGGCTCTCCTACAATGAGCAGTACTTC. Encoded protein: CASSLSNGLSYNEQYF.

This clonotype was recorded a few times. This chain links TRBV2 with TRBJ1-2; a possible D gene is TRBD1 (6 bases). CDR1 is SNHLY and CDR2 is FYNNEI in the germline V gene. Trimming took off 2 bases at V and 8 bases at J, with 12 bases between the two ends. The length of the CDR3 is 13 residues. Here the CDR3 reads CASSEQGSLGYTF. In DNA form, the CDR3 reads TGTGCCAGCAGTGAACAGGGGAGCCTCGGCTACACCTTC. Based on the CDR3 plus reference TRBV2 and TRBJ1-2, the full variable domain is EPEVTQTPSHQVTQMGQEVILRCVPISNHLYFYWYRQILGQKVEFLVSFYNNEISEKSEIFDDQFSVERPDGSNFTLKIRSTKLEDSAMYFCASSEQGSLGYTFGSGTRLTVV.

The chain employs TRBV5-1 and TRBJ1-5; TRBD1 might be the D (6 bases). CDR1 and CDR2 (germline): SGHRS, YFSETQ. The CDR3 contains 15 residues. Trimming shortened V by 2 bases and J by 1 base, and 10 bases separated the two germline ends. The CDR3 DNA reads TGCGCCAGCAGCTTCCAGGGGCGAAGCAATCAGCCCCAGCATTTT. Amino acid sequence: CASSFQGRSNQPQHF.

J is TRBJ2-1 and V is TRBV12-3 or TRBV12-4, with 7 bases that match TRBD1. The V gene end was trimmed by 6 bases and the J gene end by 9 bases; junction bases not matched to a gene: 11. CDR3 length: 14 residues. CDR3 protein: CASSPTGILGEQFF. CDR3 DNA sequence: TGTGCCAGCAGCCCGACAGGGATTCTGGGTGAGCAGTTCTTC.

This chain connects TRBV6-5 to TRBJ1-1; unclear D gene. Trimming removed 5 bases from V and 2 bases from J, with 9 bases in between. Germline CDR1 is MNHEY and CDR2 is SVGAGI. The CDR3 runs to 13 residues. As DNA, the CDR3 is TGTGCCAGCAGTACCGGACCCAACACTGAAGCTTTCTTT. Protein: CASSTGPNTEAFF.

This chain joins TRBV10-2 and TRBJ2-7; D is unresolved. The V and J ends lost 1 base and 7 bases respectively, with 11 bases between them. This CDR3 comprises 13 residues. CDR1 is WSHSY, CDR2 SAAADI, per germline. The CDR3, as DNA: TGCGCCAGCAGTGAGTTGGCAAACAATGAGCAGTACTTC. Protein product: CASSELANNEQYF.

The CDR3 coding sequence is TGCAGCGCCGCTTCCGGGACAGGCCTCTATGGCTACACCTTC. Protein: CSAASGTGLYGYTF. The rearrangement uses TRBV29-1 and TRBJ1-2; 8 bases agree with TRBD1. CDR3 length: 14 amino acids. Trimming cost V 7 bases and J 4 bases; bases outside gene matches: 11. Germline loops: CDR1 SQVTM, CDR2 ANQGSEA.

This chain joins TRBV28 and TRBJ2-4, with D possibly matching TRBD1 (5 bases). The DNA end is a closer match to TRBJ2-7, so the J assignment may be wrong. Germline CDR1 and CDR2: MDHEN and SYDVKM. The length of the CDR3 is 10 residues. CDR3 nucleotide sequence: TGTGCCAGCAAGGGGAACGAGCAGTACTTC. This gives the protein CASKGNEQYF.

In this sample, this clonotype turned up a few times. V usage is TRBV29-1 and J usage is TRBJ1-4; D gene uncertain. CDR1 SQVTM and CDR2 ANQGSEA come from the germline V gene. This CDR3 region has 14 residues. Trimming removed 3 bases from V and 8 bases from J, with 16 bases in between. Here the CDR3 reads CSVDLGRLVEKLFF. The CDR3 nucleotides are TGCAGCGTTGATTTAGGAAGGTTGGTGGAAAAACTGTTTTTT.

This clonotype was observed a handful of times. This chain links TRBV9 with TRBJ2-5, with 8 bases aligning to TRBD2. The CDR3 consists of 15 residues. The junction had 3 bases not matched to a gene; V was cut back by 2 bases and J by 0 bases. Germline values: CDR1 SGDLS, CDR2 YYNGEE. The CDR3 DNA reads as TGTGCCAGCAGCGTTAGCGGGATCAACCAAGAGACCCAGTACTTC. Translation: CASSVSGINQETQYF.

This clonotype showed up just a few times. This chain connects TRBV4-2 to TRBJ2-3; 7 bases are shared with TRBD2. Germline CDR1 reads LGHNA; CDR2 reads YNFKEQ. V shed 4 bases and J 6 bases; nucleotides not matched to a gene: 10. This CDR3 spans 15 amino acids. This chain's CDR3 is CASSPTGGSSDTQYF. Written as DNA, the CDR3 is TGTGCCAGCAGCCCGACTGGCGGGAGTTCGGATACGCAGTATTTT.

In this sample, this clonotype turned up once. The chain has TRBV6-1 and TRBJ1-2; D gene uncertain. CDR1 and CDR2 from the germline V gene are MNHNS and SASEGT. Trimming took 6 bases from V and 2 from J, leaving 16 bases between them. The CDR3 runs 15 residues. The CDR3 loop reads CASRLQLTGNYGYTF. The CDR3 DNA is TGTGCCAGCAGACTTCAATTGACTGGCAACTATGGCTACACCTTC.

This clonotype has just a few counts. The gene calls are TRBV5-1 and TRBJ2-7; 9 bases are a match to TRBD1. CDR1 and CDR2 (germline): SGHRS, YFSETQ. The CDR3 is 15 amino acids. V dropped 1 base and J dropped 5; count of bases not matched to a gene: 7. The CDR3 here is CASSLTGTGINEQYF. The CDR3 nucleotides read TGCGCCAGCAGCTTGACCGGGACAGGGATAAACGAGCAGTACTTC.

This clonotype turned up a few times. J is TRBJ2-6 and V is TRBV20-1; no clear D gene. V gave up 1 base and J gave up 4 bases, with 5 bases separating them. This CDR3 has 13 amino acids. The germline CDR1 and CDR2 sequences are DFQATT and SNEGSKA (reference sequence). The CDR3 loop reads CSARAKGANVLTF. The CDR3 DNA is TGCAGTGCTAGAGCAAAGGGGGCCAACGTCCTGACTTTC.

The rearrangement links TRBV5-6 to TRBJ1-2; D uncertain. V was shortened by 2 bases and J by 8 bases, with 19 bases between the two germline ends. The CDR3 contains 15 residues. CDR1 and CDR2 from the germline V gene are SGHDT and YYEEEE. This CDR3 is CASSLGTAVSYGYTF. CDR3 nucleotides: TGTGCCAGCAGCTTAGGAACGGCGGTCAGTTACGGCTACACCTTC.

The J gene is TRBJ2-7, the V gene TRBV11-2; D gene ambiguous. Germline V gene data show CDR1 as SGHAT and CDR2 as FQNNGV. With 0 bases removed from V and 2 bases from J, the gap between germline ends came to 14 bases. The CDR3 runs to 16 residues. The CDR3, as DNA: TGTGCCAGCAGCTTAGATTCTTGGTACAACACCTACGAGCAGTACTTC. Protein sequence: CASSLDSWYNTYEQYF.

This clonotype was picked up a small number of times. The chain links TRBV6-2 or TRBV6-3 to TRBJ1-6; 7 nucleotides align to TRBD1. Germline V gene lookup returns CDR1 MNHEY and CDR2 SVGEGT. V lost 7 bases and J lost 10; bases outside the gene matches: 13. The CDR3 runs 15 residues. The CDR3 bases are TGTGCCAGCAATGCAATGGACAGGATGGGCTCACCCCTCCACTTT. This translates into CASNAMDRMGSPLHF.

This chain uses TRBV7-2 with TRBJ2-7; 12 bases agree with TRBD2. The germline V gene encodes CDR1 SGHTA and CDR2 FQGNSA. V trimming: 5 bases; J trimming: 5 bases; junction bases outside the gene matches: 7. The CDR3 extends over 15 amino acids. CDR3 loop: CASSMTSGRAHEQYF. Here the CDR3 DNA reads TGTGCCAGCAGCATGACTAGCGGGAGAGCCCACGAGCAGTACTTC. The full variable domain, in which reference TRBV7-2 and TRBJ2-7 provide the parts outside the CDR3, is GAGVSQSPSNKVTEKGKDVELRCDPISGHTALYWYRQSLGQGLEFLIYFQGNSAPDKSGLPSDRFSAERTGGSVSTLTIQRTQQEDSAVYLCASSMTSGRAHEQYFGPGTRLTVT.